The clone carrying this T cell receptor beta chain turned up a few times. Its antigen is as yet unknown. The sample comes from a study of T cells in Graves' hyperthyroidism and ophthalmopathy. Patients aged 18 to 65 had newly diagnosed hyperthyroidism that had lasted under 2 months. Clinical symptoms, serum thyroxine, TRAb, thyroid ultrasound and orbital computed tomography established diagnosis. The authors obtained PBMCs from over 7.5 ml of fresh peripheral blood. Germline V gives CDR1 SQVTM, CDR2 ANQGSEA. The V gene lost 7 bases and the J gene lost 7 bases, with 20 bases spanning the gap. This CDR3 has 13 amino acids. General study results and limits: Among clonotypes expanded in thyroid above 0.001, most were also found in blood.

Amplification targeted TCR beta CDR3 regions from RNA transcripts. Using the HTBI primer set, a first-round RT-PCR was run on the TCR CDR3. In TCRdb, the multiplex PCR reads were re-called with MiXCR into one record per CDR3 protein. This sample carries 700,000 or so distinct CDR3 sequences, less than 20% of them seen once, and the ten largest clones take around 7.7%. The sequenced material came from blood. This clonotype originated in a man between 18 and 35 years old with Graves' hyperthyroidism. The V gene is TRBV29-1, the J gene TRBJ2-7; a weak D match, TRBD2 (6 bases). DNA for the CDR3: TGCAGCGCCGTTGCGGGACCGACCTTAGAGCAGTACTTC. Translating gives CSAVAGPTLEQYF.